This is a list of T cell receptor beta chains from one sample in a study. TCRdb reanalysed the 5' RACE reads using MiXCR and keeps one entry per CDR3 protein. This sample carries roughly 60,000 distinct CDR3 sequences, less than 30% of them seen once, and the ten largest clones take roughly 2.3%. The material sequenced was tumor-infiltrating Tregs sorted from the breast tumor. Source of these receptors: a female donor with breast cancer. Both conserved end residues are trimmed from each CDR3. The D gene is left open where the match is weak.

v_call,d_call,j_call,cdr3_aa
TRBV28,TRBD2,TRBJ2-7,ASGLSRSGRKYEQY
TRBV4-3,-,TRBJ1-3,ASSQEGRVAGNTIY
TRBV20-1,-,TRBJ1-2,SARTETNYGYT
TRBV7-2,-,TRBJ2-1,ASSLMGGNEQF
TRBV7-2,TRBD2,TRBJ2-2,ASSSHVPGLAGLTGELF
TRBV7-2,-,TRBJ2-1,ASSLGLGPYNEQF
TRBV5-8,-,TRBJ2-3,ASREGRPDTQY
TRBV7-2,-,TRBJ1-5,ASSLHTDQPQH
TRBV20-1,-,TRBJ2-5,SAPMIRALQETQY
TRBV5-4,TRBD2,TRBJ2-3,ASSFSGGHTDTQY
TRBV4-2,TRBD2,TRBJ2-1,ASSLEPSGTYNEQF
TRBV28,-,TRBJ1-3,ASSPPGGSLTGNTIY
TRBV30,TRBD1,TRBJ1-6,AWAGDRGNSPLH
TRBV7-2,-,TRBJ2-7,ASSWGRGEQY
TRBV20-1,-,TRBJ1-2,SAIHGANYGYT
TRBV3-1,TRBD1,TRBJ2-7,ASSPRTTGETYEQY
TRBV28,TRBD2,TRBJ2-7,ASRPPGLTFYEQY
TRBV18,-,TRBJ1-5,ASSPAGFNQPQH
TRBV4-1,-,TRBJ1-3,ASSQVMGASLGNTIY
TRBV6-5,-,TRBJ2-7,ASSLDPDPTYEQY
TRBV4-1,-,TRBJ1-1,ASSQGRGLNTEAF
TRBV7-6,-,TRBJ2-2,ASSFLGGETGELF
TRBV7-2,TRBD1,TRBJ2-7,ASSLSGTDNYEQY
TRBV2,-,TRBJ2-7,ASSQGHEQY
TRBV3-1,-,TRBJ1-1,ASSQGRGTEAF
TRBV4-2,-,TRBJ2-4,ASSLGARDTQNIQY
TRBV4-3,-,TRBJ2-4,ASSQDLASLSY
TRBV7-2,-,TRBJ1-1,ASSLGQSGVEKAF
TRBV4-3,-,TRBJ2-1,ASSQDERGSSYNEQF
TRBV5-1,-,TRBJ2-2,ASGTAAGELF
TRBV9,-,TRBJ1-3,ASSAGLSGNTIY
TRBV5-1,TRBD1,TRBJ2-5,ASSPAGGQETQY
TRBV4-1,TRBD1,TRBJ2-7,ASSRIQGYSYEQY
TRBV7-9,-,TRBJ2-5,ASSPQGETQY
TRBV5-1,-,TRBJ1-1,ASRSGQINTEAF
TRBV4-3,TRBD2,TRBJ2-3,ASSQRGGAGGSTDTQY
TRBV4-2,TRBD1,TRBJ1-5,ASSQETGSRPQH
TRBV13,-,TRBJ1-3,ASSVTAGNTIY
TRBV6-2/TRBV6-3,-,TRBJ1-4,ACSFDDNSKLF
TRBV12-3/TRBV12-4,TRBD1,TRBJ1-5,ASSFQGGSQPQH
TRBV4-1,-,TRBJ1-5,ASSQGLSQPQQ
TRBV6-5,-,TRBJ1-1,ASSYDRKTEAF
TRBV9,-,TRBJ1-2,ASSVDGSFYGYT
TRBV29-1,-,TRBJ2-7,SVEDGANEQY
TRBV7-9,-,TRBJ2-5,ASSLGRETQY